The rows below give T cell receptor beta chains drawn from one sample of a study of cytotoxic CD8 clonotypes in ibrutinib-treated CLL. Some clones are missing from TCRdb's copy, which holds only in-frame ones; the method was immunoSEQ multiplex PCR. The data contain about 17,000 clones, under 75% of them seen just once; the ten biggest clones take up 25%. The specimen was PBMCs, collected after 12 months of ibrutinib treatment. These receptors were collected from a human donor with chronic lymphocytic leukemia. Both conserved end residues are part of each CDR3. The D gene is left open where the match is weak. The size entry is marked missing in some rows and otherwise reads once, few, many or a size class.

-	TRBJ2-1	medium-sized	TRBV28	TGTGCCAGTCAAGTGGGGAGTGGCTCCTACAATGAGCAGTTCTTC	CASQVGSGSYNEQFF
-	TRBJ1-1	once	TRBV6-4	TGTGCCAGCAGTGATTGGGGATGGAGGACTGAAGCTTTCTTT	CASSDWGWRTEAFF
-	TRBJ1-4	-	TRBV7-6	TGTGCCAGCAGCCAGACGATCTCGAATGAAAAACTGTTTTTT	CASSQTISNEKLFF
-	TRBJ2-1	-	TRBV9	TGTGCCAGCACCCCACGCGGCCTCGGAGACTTAGCCCACAATGAGCAGTTCTTC	CASTPRGLGDLAHNEQFF
-	TRBJ2-4	-	TRBV5-1	TGCGCCAGCAGCTTGGCAGGGGTAGACGCAATTCAGTACTTC	CASSLAGVDAIQYF
TRBD2	TRBJ2-3	few	TRBV7-3	TGTGCCAGCAGCCTCCGACTAGCGGGAGGGAAAGATACGCAGTATTTT	CASSLRLAGGKDTQYF
TRBD1	TRBJ1-2	-	TRBV6-1	TGTGCCAGCAGCCCTGAACAGGGGGCAGTATACGGCTACACCTTC	CASSPEQGAVYGYTF
TRBD1	TRBJ1-4	-	TRBV4-1	TGCGCCAGCAGCCAACTACCCGGACAGGGGAAACTGTTTTTT	CASSQLPGQGKLFF
TRBD1	TRBJ2-6	-	TRBV28	TGTGCCAGCAGACGCGGACAGGGTACTGGGGCCAACGTCCTGACTTTC	CASRRGQGTGANVLTF
-	TRBJ2-2	-	TRBV7-6	TGTGCCAGCAGCTCCGATTATGGGGAGCTGTTTTTT	CASSSDYGELFF
TRBD1	TRBJ1-2	few	TRBV4-2	TGTGCCAGCAGCCAAGGACAGGGGGACGGCTATGGCTACACCTTC	CASSQGQGDGYGYTF
-	TRBJ2-5	-	TRBV29-1	TGCAGCGCCAACCAAGAGACCCAGTACTTC	CSANQETQYF
TRBD2	TRBJ2-5	-	TRBV19	TGTGCCAGTAGGACTAGCGGGGAAGAGACCCAGTACTTC	CASRTSGEETQYF
-	TRBJ2-7	-	TRBV5-4	TGTGCCAGCAGCTTGGCTTGGGGATCCTACGAGCAGTACTTC	CASSLAWGSYEQYF
-	TRBJ1-5	-	TRBV28	TGTGCCAGCAACGGGCAACAGCCCCAGCATTTT	CASNGQQPQHF
TRBD1	TRBJ2-7	-	TRBV11-2	TGTGCCAGCAGCGATGGACAGGGGGGGGTTTCGCAGTACTTC	CASSDGQGGVSQYF
-	TRBJ1-1	-	TRBV6-1	TGTGCCAGCAGTGCAGGTGACACCGACTTTGAAGCTTTCTTT	CASSAGDTDFEAFF
TRBD2	TRBJ2-3	-	TRBV11-2	TGTGCCAGCAGCCCCCCCCCAGCTAGCGGGAGGGGTGTGGCAGATACGCAGTATTTT	CASSPPPASGRGVADTQYF
-	TRBJ2-1	-	TRBV4-1	TGCGCCAGCAGCCAAGGTTACCGAAAGGCTGAGCAGTTCTTC	CASSQGYRKAEQFF
TRBD1	TRBJ2-2	-	TRBV19	TGTGCCACCTCAAGGACAGGCGACATCAGCGGGGAGCTGTTTTTT	CATSRTGDISGELFF
-	TRBJ1-1	-	TRBV9	TGTGCCAGCAGCCTCACAGGGATTACTGAAGCTTTCTTT	CASSLTGITEAFF
-	TRBJ2-2	-	TRBV7-7	TGTGCTAGCAGCCCCTGGGGCTCCGGGGAGCTGTTTTTT	CASSPWGSGELFF
-	TRBJ2-1	-	TRBV29-1	TGCAGCGTTGTACTACCGAGCTCCTACAATGAGCAGTTCTTC	CSVVLPSSYNEQFF
-	TRBJ1-4	-	TRBV18	TGTGCCAGCTCACCGACGGGCCCAAATGAAAAACTGTTTTTT	CASSPTGPNEKLFF
-	TRBJ2-5	-	TRBV30	TGTGCCTGGAGTATAAGGACCCAGTACTTC	CAWSIRTQYF
TRBD2	TRBJ2-3	few	TRBV7-9	TGTGCCAGCAGCCCGACTAGCGGGATCGGCACAGATACGCAGTATTTT	CASSPTSGIGTDTQYF
-	TRBJ2-3	-	TRBV11-2	TGTGCCAGCAGACCTGGGGGACCCACAGATACGCAGTATTTT	CASRPGGPTDTQYF